This is a list of T cell receptor beta chains from one sample in a study of OX40 agonist ivuxolimab in advanced cancers. Some clones are missing from TCRdb's copy, which holds only in-frame ones; the method was immunoSEQ multiplex PCR. The table lists more than 55,000 clones, 77% of them singletons. The input for sequencing was CD4+ or CD8+ T cells sorted from blood, taken in a trial of the OX40 agonist ivuxolimab. Every receptor here comes from an adult with an advanced solid tumor such as melanoma, head and neck, liver or kidney cancer. Each CDR3 is given with its conserved first and last residue. The order of the fields is V gene, D gene, J gene, CDR3 protein, CDR3 DNA. A D gene is named only where the DNA matches it firmly.

V: TRBV5-1; D: TRBD1; J: TRBJ1-2; CDR3: CASSLGRQGVNGYTF; DNA: TGCGCCAGCAGCTTGGGTCGGCAGGGGGTAAATGGCTACACCTTC
V: TRBV11-2; D: .; J: TRBJ1-2; CDR3: CASSLDLTAHGYTF; DNA: TGTGCCAGCAGCTTAGATCTGACAGCCCATGGCTACACCTTC
V: TRBV6-1; D: .; J: TRBJ2-1; CDR3: CASRLGLNNEQFF; DNA: TGTGCCAGCAGGCTGGGACTGAACAATGAGCAGTTCTTC
V: TRBV6-6; D: .; J: TRBJ1-2; CDR3: CASSPWGPGYGYTF; DNA: TGTGCCAGCAGTCCTTGGGGCCCCGGCTATGGCTACACCTTC
V: TRBV2; D: .; J: TRBJ2-7; CDR3: CARGGEAGSYEQYF; DNA: TGTGCCAGAGGGGGGGAGGCCGGATCCTACGAGCAGTACTTC
V: TRBV19; D: .; J: TRBJ2-1; CDR3: CASRRGASHEQFF; DNA: TGTGCCAGTAGGCGGGGCGCCAGCCATGAGCAGTTCTTC
V: TRBV18; D: .; J: TRBJ2-7; CDR3: CASSPRIRDGSMQYEQYF; DNA: TGTGCCAGCTCACCACGTATTAGAGACGGAAGCATGCAGTACGAGCAGTACTTC
V: TRBV7-9; D: TRBD2; J: TRBJ2-7; CDR3: CASSLGPSSGSQYF; DNA: TGTGCCAGCAGCTTAGGGCCTTCTAGCGGGAGTCAGTACTTC
V: TRBV5-5; D: TRBD1; J: TRBJ2-7; CDR3: CASSLALFPGQGADEQYF; DNA: TGTGCCAGCAGCTTGGCCCTATTCCCGGGACAGGGGGCCGACGAGCAGTACTTC
V: TRBV28; D: TRBD1; J: TRBJ2-3; CDR3: CASSTPGQGTADTQYF; DNA: TGTGCCAGCAGCACCCCGGGACAGGGGACCGCAGATACGCAGTATTTT
V: TRBV5-1; D: TRBD1; J: TRBJ2-5; CDR3: CASSLDPGGSQETQYF; DNA: TGCGCCAGCAGCTTGGATCCAGGGGGTAGCCAAGAGACCCAGTACTTC